This paragraph reports one TCR beta chain. TCRdb's table, derived via immunoSEQ multiplex PCR, lists solely in-frame clones and lacks some. The sample includes 60,000 or so clones, about 91% seen only once; the top ten take over 0.7%. These data come from a study of T cell changes during pregnancy in multiple sclerosis. V was shortened by 3 bases and J by 0 bases, with 11 bases between the two germline ends. The CDR3 runs 15 residues. Germline values: CDR1 LNHDA, CDR2 SQIVND (reference sequence). The V call is TRBV19, the J call TRBJ1-1; D is perhaps TRBD1 (6 bases). The TCR comes from a female donor with multiple sclerosis, enrolled in a pregnancy study. The sequences come from peripheral blood, collected before pregnancy. Here the CDR3 reads CASSILAGVNTEAFF. The CDR3 nucleotides read TGTGCCAGTAGTATCTTGGCAGGGGTGAACACTGAAGCTTTCTTT.